Described below is a single T cell receptor (beta chain) sequence and its context. Its antigen is as yet unknown. The data were obtained in a study of T cell responses to AZD1222 COVID-19 vaccine. Study findings and constraints: A rise in Spike-specific TCR breadth and depth followed two AZD1222 doses. Dominant at 160-218 and 743-854, vaccine-associated CD4 TCRs also spanned spike.

Generated by immunoSEQ multiplex PCR, the TCRdb table keeps only in-frame clones and is missing some. The table lists 150,000 to 200,000 clones, 80% to 95% of them singletons. The clonotype was recovered from an adult who received the AZD1222 COVID-19 vaccine. Sequencing used peripheral blood, obtained 28 days after the second AZD1222 dose.

The CDR3 sequence is CASSLGPREEPQHF. The CDR3 nucleotides read TGTGCCAGCAGCTTGGGGCCTCGGGAGGAGCCCCAGCATTTT. V and J are TRBV5-5 and TRBJ1-5; D not certain. Trimming removed 0 bases from V and 8 bases from J, with 12 bases in between. Per the germline V gene, CDR1 is SGHKS and CDR2 is YYEKEE (reference sequence). The CDR3 is made up of 14 amino acids. Full variable domain (remainder filled in from reference TRBV5-5 and TRBJ1-5): DAGVTQSPTHLIKTRGQQVTLRCSPISGHKSVSWYQQVLGQGPQFIFQYYEKEERGRGNFPDRFSARQFPNYSSELNVNALLLGDSALYLCASSLGPREEPQHFGDGTRLSIL.